What follows is one T cell receptor (beta chain) and its context. No antigen is known for it. Per germline, CDR1 LGHNA and CDR2 YNFKEQ. V was trimmed by 1 base and J by 4 bases, leaving 11 bases between them. There are 15 residues in the CDR3. The entry originates in a study of T cell responses to AZD1222 COVID-19 vaccine. Findings and caveats of the study: CD4 TCRs associated with vaccination spanned spike, dominating at 160-218 and 743-854. When two AZD1222 doses had been given, Spike-specific TCR breadth and depth rose.

Clones were sequenced by immunoSEQ multiplex PCR, and TCRdb holds only the in-frame ones, with some missing. This sample carries about 160,000 clones, less than 95% of them seen once, and the ten largest clones take approximately 4.4%. The sequence came from an adult in good health. This specimen was peripheral blood, taken on day 0 of AZD1222 vaccination. The chain combines TRBV4-2 with TRBJ1-5; D is perhaps TRBD1 (5 bases). The CDR3: CASSQGAGFNQPQHF. The CDR3 DNA reads as TGTGCCAGCAGCCAAGGTGCAGGGTTTAATCAGCCCCAGCATTTT.